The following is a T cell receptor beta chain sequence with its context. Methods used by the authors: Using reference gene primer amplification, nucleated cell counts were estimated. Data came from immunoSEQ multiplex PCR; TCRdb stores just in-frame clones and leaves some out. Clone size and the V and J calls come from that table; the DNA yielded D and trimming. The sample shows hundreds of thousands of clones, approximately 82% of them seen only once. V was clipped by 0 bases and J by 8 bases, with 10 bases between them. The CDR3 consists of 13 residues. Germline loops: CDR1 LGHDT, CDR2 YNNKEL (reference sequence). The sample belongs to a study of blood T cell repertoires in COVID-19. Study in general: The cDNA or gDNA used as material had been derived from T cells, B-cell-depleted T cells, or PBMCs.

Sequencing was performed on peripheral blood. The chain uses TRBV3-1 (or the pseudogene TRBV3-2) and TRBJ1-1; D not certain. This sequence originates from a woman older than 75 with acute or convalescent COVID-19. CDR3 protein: CASSQESGREAFF. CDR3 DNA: TGTGCCAGCAGCCAAGAATCGGGGAGAGAAGCTTTCTTT.